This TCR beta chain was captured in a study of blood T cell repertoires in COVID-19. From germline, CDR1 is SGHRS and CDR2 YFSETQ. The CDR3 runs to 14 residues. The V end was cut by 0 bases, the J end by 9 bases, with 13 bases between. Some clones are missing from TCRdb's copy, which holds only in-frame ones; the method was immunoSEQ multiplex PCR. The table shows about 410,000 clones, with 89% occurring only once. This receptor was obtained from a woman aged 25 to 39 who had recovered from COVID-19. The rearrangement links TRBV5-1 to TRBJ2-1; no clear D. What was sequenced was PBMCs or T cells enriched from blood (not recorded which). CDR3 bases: TGCGCCAGCAGCTTGGGACTCAAGCAAACTGAGCAGTTCTTC. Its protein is CASSLGLKQTEQFF.